What follows are 5 T cell receptor beta chains derived from one specimen sequenced in a study of blood T cell repertoires in COVID-19. Only in-frame clones appear in the TCRdb table, and some are missing; sequencing was by immunoSEQ multiplex PCR. The sample yields about 100,000 clones, 80% to 90% seen once. Sequencing input: peripheral blood. The receptors stem from a man in his sixties with acute or convalescent COVID-19.

This chain joins TRBV7-8 and TRBJ1-6; weak D call: TRBD1 (6 bases). V was shortened by 2 bases and J by 10 bases, with 12 bases between the two germline ends. The CDR3 sequence is 14 residues long. Germline lookup yields CDR1 SGHVS and CDR2 FQNEAQ. This CDR3 reads CASSLTGSESPLHF. CDR3 bases: TGTGCCAGCAGCTTAACAGGGTCGGAATCACCCCTCCACTTT.

This chain links TRBV6-2 or TRBV6-3 with TRBJ2-2; 10 nucleotides agree with TRBD1. The CDR3 runs 15 residues. Germline values: CDR1 MNHEY, CDR2 SVGEGT. Trimming cost V 5 bases and J 3 bases; bases outside gene matches: 3. The CDR3 sequence is CASSLGQGDTGELFF. The CDR3, as DNA: TGTGCCAGCAGTCTAGGACAGGGGGACACCGGGGAGCTGTTTTTT.

The rearrangement links TRBV6-5 to TRBJ2-5, with D unclear. Germline V gene sequence: CDR1 MNHEY, CDR2 SVGAGI. The germline V and J ends were trimmed by 0 bases and 5 bases, with 13 bases remaining between them. This CDR3 is built from 15 residues. CDR3 sequence: CASSYSILRSETQYF. CDR3 DNA: TGTGCCAGCAGTTACTCGATTCTGAGATCCGAGACCCAGTACTTC.

This CDR3 is CASSSGPREGANYGYTF. The CDR3 nucleotides read TGTGCCAGCAGCTCCGGGCCCAGGGAAGGAGCTAACTATGGCTACACCTTC. V gene TRBV5-6 combines with J gene TRBJ1-2; a possible D gene is TRBD1 (5 bases). V lost 3 bases, J lost 0 bases, and 18 bases lay in between. Per the germline V gene, CDR1 is SGHDT and CDR2 is YYEEEE. The CDR3 runs to 17 residues.

In its sample, this clone was seen a few times. V is TRBV30 and J is TRBJ2-3, with D perhaps matching TRBD1 (6 bases). Germline V gives CDR1 GTSNPN, CDR2 SVGIG (reference sequence). V was clipped by 4 bases and J by 5 bases, with 7 bases between them. The CDR3 sequence is 11 residues long. As DNA, the CDR3 is TGTGCCTGGACAGGGGTAGATACGCAGTATTTT. The encoded protein is CAWTGVDTQYF.